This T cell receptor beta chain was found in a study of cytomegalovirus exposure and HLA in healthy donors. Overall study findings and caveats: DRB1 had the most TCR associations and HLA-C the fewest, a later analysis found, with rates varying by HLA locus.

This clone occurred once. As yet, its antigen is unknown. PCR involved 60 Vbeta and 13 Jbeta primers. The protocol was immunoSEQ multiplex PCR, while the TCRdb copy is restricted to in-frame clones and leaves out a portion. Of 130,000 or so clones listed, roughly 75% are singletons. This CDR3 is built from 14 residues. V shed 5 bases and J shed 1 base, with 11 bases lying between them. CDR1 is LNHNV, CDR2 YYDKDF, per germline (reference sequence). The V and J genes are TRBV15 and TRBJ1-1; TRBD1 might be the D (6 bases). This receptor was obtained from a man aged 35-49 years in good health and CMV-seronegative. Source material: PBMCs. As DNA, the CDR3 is TGTGCCACCAGCCCGGGACACGGGAACACTGAAGCTTTCTTT. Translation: CATSPGHGNTEAFF.